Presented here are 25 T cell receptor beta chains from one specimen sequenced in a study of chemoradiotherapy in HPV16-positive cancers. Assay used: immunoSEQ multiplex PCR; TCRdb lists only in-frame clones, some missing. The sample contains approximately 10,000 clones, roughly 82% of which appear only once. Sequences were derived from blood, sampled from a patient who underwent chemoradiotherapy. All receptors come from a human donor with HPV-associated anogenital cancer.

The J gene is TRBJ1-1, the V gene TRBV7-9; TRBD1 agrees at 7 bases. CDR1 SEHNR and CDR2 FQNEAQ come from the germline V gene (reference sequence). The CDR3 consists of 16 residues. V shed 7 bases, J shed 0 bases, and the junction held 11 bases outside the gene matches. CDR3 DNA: TGTGCCAGCACCGCACCGACAGGGTTCATGAACACTGAAGCTTTCTTT. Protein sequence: CASTAPTGFMNTEAFF.

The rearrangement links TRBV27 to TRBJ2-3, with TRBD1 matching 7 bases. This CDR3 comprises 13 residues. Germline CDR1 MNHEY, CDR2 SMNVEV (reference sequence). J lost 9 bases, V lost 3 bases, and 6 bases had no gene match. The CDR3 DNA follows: TGTGCCAGCAGTTTCGAGGGGGCAGGAACGCAGTATTTT. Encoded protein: CASSFEGAGTQYF.

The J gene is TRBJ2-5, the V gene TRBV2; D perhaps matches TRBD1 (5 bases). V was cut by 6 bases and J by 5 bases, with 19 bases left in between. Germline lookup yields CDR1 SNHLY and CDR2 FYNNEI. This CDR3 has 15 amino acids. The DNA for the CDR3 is TGTGCCAGCAGCAAATCCCTTTTGGGGCGGGAGACCCAGTACTTC. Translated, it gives CASSKSLLGRETQYF.

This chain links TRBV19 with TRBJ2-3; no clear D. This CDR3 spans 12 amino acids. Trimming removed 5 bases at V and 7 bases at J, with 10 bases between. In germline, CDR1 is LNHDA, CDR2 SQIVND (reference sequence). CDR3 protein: CASSASGYTQYF. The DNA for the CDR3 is TGTGCCAGTAGTGCCTCAGGTTATACGCAGTATTTT.

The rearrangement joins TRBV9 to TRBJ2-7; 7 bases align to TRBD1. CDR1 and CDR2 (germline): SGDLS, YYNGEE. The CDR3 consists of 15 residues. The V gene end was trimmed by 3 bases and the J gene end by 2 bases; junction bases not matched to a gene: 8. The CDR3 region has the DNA TGTGCCAGCAGCGCGACCGGGACAGTGACCTACGAGCAGTACTTC. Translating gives CASSATGTVTYEQYF. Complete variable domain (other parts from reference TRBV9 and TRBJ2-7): DSGVTQTPKHLITATGQRVTLRCSPRSGDLSVYWYQQSLDQGLQFLIQYYNGEERAKGNILERFSAQQFPDLHSELNLSSLELGDSALYFCASSATGTVTYEQYFGPGTRLTVT.

The CDR3 region has the DNA TGTGCCAGCAGTCAAACAGAGAACACTGAAGCTTTCTTT. Its protein is CASSQTENTEAFF. The chain has TRBV7-3 and TRBJ1-1, with D unclear. Germline V CDR1 and CDR2: SGHTA, FQGTGA. This CDR3 has 13 residues. Trimming took off 6 bases at V and 1 base at J, with 9 bases between the two ends.

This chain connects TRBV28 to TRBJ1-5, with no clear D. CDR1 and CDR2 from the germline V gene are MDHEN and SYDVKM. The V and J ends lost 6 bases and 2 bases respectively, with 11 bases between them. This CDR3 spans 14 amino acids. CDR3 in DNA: TGTGCCAGCAGGGATGTGGCAGGCAATCAGCCCCAGCATTTT. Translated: CASRDVAGNQPQHF. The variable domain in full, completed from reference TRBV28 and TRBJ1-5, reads DVKVTQSSRYLVKRTGEKVFLECVQDMDHENMFWYRQDPGLGLRLIYFSYDVKMKEKGDIPEGYSVSREKKERFSLILESASTNQTSMYLCASRDVAGNQPQHFGDGTRLSIL.

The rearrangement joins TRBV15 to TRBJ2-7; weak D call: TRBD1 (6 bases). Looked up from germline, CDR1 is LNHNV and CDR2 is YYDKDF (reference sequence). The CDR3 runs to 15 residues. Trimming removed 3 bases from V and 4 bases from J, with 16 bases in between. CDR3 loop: CATSRDVDSLYEQYF. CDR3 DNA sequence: TGTGCCACCAGCAGGGATGTGGACAGCCTATACGAGCAGTACTTC.

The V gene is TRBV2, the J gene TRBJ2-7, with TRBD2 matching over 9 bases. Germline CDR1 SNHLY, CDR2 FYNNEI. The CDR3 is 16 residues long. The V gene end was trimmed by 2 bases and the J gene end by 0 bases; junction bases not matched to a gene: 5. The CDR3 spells CASSEPGGGASYEQYF. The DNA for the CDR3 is TGTGCCAGCAGTGAACCTGGCGGGGGGGCCTCCTACGAGCAGTACTTC.

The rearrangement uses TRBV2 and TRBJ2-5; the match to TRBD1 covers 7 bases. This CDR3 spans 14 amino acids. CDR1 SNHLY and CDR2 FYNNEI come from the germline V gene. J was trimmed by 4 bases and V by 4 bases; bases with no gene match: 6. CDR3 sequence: CASSARGRGETQYF. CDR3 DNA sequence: TGTGCCAGCAGTGCAAGGGGGCGAGGAGAGACCCAGTACTTC.

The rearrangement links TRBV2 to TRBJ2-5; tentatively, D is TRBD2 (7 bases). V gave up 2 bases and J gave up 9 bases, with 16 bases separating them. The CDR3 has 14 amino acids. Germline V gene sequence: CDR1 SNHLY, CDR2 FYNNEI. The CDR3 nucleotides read TGTGCCAGCAGTGAACGGGGGGCCCGTACCGCCCAGTACTTC. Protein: CASSERGARTAQYF.

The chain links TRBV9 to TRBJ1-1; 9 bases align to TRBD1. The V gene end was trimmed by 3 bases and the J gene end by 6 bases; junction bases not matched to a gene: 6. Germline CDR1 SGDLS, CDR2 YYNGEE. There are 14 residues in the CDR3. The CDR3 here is CASSGRDRVAEAFF. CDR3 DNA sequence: TGTGCCAGCAGCGGCCGGGACAGGGTGGCTGAAGCTTTCTTT.

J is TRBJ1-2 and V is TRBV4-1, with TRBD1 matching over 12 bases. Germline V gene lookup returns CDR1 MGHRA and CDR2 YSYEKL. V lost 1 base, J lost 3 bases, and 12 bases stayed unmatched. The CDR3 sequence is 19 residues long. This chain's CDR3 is CASSQVHPGTGGLDYGYTF. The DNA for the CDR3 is TGCGCCAGCAGCCAAGTACATCCCGGGACAGGGGGCTTGGACTATGGCTACACCTTC.

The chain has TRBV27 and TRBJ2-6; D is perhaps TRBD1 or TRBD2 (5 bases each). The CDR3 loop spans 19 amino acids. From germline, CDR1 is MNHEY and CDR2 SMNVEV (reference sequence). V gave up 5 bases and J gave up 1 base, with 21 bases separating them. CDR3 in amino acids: CASSVRDPQVISGANVLTF. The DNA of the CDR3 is TGTGCCAGCAGTGTACGGGACCCCCAAGTTATATCTGGGGCCAACGTCCTGACTTTC. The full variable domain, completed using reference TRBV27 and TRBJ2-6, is EAQVTQNPRYLITVTGKKLTVTCSQNMNHEYMSWYRQDPGLGLRQIYYSMNVEVTDKGDVPEGYKVSRKEKRNFPLILESPSPNQTSLYFCASSVRDPQVISGANVLTFGAGSRLTVL.

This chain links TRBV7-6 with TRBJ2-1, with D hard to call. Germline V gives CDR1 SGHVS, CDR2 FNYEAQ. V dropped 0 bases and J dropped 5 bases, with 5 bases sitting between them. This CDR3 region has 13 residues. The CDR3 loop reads CASSLARNNEQFF. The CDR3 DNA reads TGTGCCAGCAGCTTAGCGAGGAACAATGAGCAGTTCTTC.

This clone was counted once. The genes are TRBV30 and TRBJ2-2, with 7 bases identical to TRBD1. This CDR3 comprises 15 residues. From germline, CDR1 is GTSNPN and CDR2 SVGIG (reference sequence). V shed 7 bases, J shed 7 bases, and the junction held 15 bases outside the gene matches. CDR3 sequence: CASRGTALRGGELFF. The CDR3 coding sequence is TGTGCCTCCCGAGGGACAGCGCTTAGGGGCGGGGAGCTGTTTTTT.

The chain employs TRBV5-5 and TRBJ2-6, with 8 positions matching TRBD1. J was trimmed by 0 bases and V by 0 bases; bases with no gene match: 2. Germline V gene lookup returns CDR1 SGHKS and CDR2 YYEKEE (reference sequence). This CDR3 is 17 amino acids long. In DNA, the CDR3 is TGTGCCAGCAGCTTGGGGACAGGGCTCTCTGGGGCCAACGTCCTGACTTTC. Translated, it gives CASSLGTGLSGANVLTF.

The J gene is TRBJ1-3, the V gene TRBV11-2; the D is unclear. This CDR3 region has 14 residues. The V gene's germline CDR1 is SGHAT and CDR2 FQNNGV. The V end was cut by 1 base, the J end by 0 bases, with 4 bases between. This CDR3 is CASSLAVSGNTIYF. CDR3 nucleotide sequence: TGTGCCAGCAGCTTAGCAGTCTCTGGAAACACCATATATTTT.

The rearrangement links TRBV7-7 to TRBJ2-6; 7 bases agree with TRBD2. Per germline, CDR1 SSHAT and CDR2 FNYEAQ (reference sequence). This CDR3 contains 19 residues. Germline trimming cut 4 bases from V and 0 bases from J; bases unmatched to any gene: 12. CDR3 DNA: TGTGCCAGCAGCTCAGCTCCTAGCGGCTCTAGCTCTGGGGCCAACGTCCTGACTTTC. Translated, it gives CASSSAPSGSSSGANVLTF.

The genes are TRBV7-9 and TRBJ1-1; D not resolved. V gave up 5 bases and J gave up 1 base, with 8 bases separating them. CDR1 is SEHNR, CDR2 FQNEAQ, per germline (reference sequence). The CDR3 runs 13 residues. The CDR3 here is CASSQPSNTEAFF. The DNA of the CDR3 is TGTGCCAGCAGCCAGCCATCGAACACTGAAGCTTTCTTT.

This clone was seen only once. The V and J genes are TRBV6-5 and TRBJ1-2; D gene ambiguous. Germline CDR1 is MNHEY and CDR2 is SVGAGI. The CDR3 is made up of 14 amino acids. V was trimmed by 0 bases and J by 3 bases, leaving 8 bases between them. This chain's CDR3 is CASSYSRTDYGYTF. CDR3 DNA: TGTGCCAGCAGTTACTCAAGGACCGACTATGGCTACACCTTC.

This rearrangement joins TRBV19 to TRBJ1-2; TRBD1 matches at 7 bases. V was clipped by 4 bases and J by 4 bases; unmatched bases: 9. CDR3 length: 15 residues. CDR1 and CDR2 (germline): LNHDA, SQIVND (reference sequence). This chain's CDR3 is CASSTRTGTVYGYTF. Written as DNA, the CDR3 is TGTGCCAGTAGTACCCGGACAGGAACCGTCTATGGCTACACCTTC.

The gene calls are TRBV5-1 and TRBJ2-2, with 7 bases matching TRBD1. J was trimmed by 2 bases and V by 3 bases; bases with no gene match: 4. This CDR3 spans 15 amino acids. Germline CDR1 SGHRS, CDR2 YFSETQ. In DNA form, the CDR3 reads TGCGCCAGCAGCTCCGGGACAGCCAACACCGGGGAGCTGTTTTTT. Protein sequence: CASSSGTANTGELFF.

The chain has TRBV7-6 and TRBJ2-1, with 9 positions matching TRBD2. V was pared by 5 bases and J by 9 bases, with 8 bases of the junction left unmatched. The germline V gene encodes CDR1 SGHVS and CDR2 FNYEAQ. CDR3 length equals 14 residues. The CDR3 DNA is TGTGCCAGCAGCCCTCCGGGACTAGCAGCTGAGCAGTTCTTC. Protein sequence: CASSPPGLAAEQFF.

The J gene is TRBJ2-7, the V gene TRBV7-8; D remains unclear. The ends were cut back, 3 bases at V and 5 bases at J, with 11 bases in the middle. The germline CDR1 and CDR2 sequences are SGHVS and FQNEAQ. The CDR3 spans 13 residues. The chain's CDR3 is CASSLGINDEQYF. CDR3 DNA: TGTGCCAGCAGCTTGGGAATTAACGACGAGCAGTACTTC.